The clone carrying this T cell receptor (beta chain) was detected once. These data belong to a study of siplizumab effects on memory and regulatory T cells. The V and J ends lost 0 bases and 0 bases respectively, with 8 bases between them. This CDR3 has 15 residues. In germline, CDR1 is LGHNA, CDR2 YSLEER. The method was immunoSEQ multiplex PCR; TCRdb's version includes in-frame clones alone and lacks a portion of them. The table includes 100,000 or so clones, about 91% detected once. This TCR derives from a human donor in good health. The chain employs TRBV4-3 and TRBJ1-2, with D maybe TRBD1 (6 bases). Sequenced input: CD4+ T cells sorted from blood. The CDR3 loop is CASSQEQGANYGYTF. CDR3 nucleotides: TGCGCCAGCAGCCAAGAACAGGGAGCTAACTATGGCTACACCTTC.